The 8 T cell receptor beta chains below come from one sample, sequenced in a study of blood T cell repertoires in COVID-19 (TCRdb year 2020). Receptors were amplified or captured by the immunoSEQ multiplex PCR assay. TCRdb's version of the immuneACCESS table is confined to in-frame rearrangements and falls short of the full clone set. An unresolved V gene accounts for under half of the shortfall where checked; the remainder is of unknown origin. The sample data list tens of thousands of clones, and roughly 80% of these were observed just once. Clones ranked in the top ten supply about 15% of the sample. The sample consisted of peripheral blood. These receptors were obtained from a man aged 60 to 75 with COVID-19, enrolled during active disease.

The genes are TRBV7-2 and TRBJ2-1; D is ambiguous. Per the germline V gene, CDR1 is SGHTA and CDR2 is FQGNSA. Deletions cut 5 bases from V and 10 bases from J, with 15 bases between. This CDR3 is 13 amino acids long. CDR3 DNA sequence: TGTGCCAGCAGCGAGAACCTTCTCCGGGAGCAGTTCTTC. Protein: CASSENLLREQFF. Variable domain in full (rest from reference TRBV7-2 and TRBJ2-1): GAGVSQSPSNKVTEKGKDVELRCDPISGHTALYWYRQSLGQGLEFLIYFQGNSAPDKSGLPSDRFSAERTGGSVSTLTIQRTQQEDSAVYLCASSENLLREQFFGPGTRLTVL.

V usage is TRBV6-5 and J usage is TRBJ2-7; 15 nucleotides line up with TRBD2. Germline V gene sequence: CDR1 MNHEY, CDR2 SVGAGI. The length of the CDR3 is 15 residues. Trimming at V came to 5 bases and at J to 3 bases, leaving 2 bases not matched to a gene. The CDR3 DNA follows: TGTGCCAGCAGTCGGGGACTAGCGGGAGGCTACGAGCAGTACTTC. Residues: CASSRGLAGGYEQYF.

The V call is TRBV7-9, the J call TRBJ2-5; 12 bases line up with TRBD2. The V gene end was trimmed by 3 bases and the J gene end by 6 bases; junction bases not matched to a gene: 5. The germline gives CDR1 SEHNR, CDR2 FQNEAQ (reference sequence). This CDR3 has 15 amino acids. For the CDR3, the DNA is TGTGCCAGCAGCTTGAGGACTAGCGGGGTGAAGACCCAGTACTTC. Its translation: CASSLRTSGVKTQYF.

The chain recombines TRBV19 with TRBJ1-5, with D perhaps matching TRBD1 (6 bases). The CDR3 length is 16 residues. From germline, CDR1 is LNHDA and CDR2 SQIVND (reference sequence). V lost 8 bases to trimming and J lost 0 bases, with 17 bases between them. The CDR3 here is CASSQRTVYSNQPQHF. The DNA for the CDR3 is TGTGCCAGTTCACAACGGACAGTTTATAGCAATCAGCCCCAGCATTTT.

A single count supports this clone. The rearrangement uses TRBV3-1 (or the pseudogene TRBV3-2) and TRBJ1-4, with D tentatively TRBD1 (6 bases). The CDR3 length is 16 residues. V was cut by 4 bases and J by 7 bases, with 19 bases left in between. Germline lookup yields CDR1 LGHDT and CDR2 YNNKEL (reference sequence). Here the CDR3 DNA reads TGTGCCAGCAGCCTTACTACCGGGACACAACGTGAAAAACTGTTTTTT. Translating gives CASSLTTGTQREKLFF.

CDR3 nucleotides: TGTGCCACCACCCAGGGGGCAACAGATACGCAGTATTTT. Amino acid sequence: CATTQGATDTQYF. The chain carries TRBV15 and TRBJ2-3; TRBD1 matches at 8 bases. Trimming took 7 bases from V and 3 from J; bases not matched to a gene: 3. The germline CDR1 and CDR2 sequences are LNHNV and YYDKDF (reference sequence). The CDR3 is 13 residues long. Drawing the rest from reference TRBV15 and TRBJ2-3, the complete variable domain is DAMVIQNPRYQVTQFGKPVTLSCSQTLNHNVMYWYQQKSSQAPKLLFHYYDKDFNNEADTPDNFQSRRPNTSFCFLDIRSPGLGDTAMYLCATTQGATDTQYFGPGTRLTVL.

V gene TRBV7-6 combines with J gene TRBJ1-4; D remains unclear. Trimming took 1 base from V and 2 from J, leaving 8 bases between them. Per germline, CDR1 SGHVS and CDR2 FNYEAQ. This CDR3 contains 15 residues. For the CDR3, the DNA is TGTGCCAGCAGCTTAGAGGCCAGGACTAATGAAAAACTGTTTTTT. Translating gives CASSLEARTNEKLFF. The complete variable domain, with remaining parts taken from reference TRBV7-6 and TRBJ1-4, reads GAGVSQSPRYKVTKRGQDVALRCDPISGHVSLYWYRQALGQGPEFLTYFNYEAQQDKSGLPNDRFSAERPEGSISTLTIQRTEQRDSAMYRCASSLEARTNEKLFFGSGTQLSVL.

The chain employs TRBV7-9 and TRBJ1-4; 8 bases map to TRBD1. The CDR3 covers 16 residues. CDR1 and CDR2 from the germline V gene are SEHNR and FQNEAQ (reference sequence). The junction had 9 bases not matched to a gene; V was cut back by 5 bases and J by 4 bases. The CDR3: CASSPGGQGGNEKLFF. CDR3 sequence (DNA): TGTGCCAGCAGCCCAGGAGGACAGGGAGGTAATGAAAAACTGTTTTTT. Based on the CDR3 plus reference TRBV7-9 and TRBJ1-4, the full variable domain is DTGVSQNPRHKITKRGQNVTFRCDPISEHNRLYWYRQTLGQGPEFLTYFQNEAQLEKSRLLSDRFSAERPKGSFSTLEIQRTEQGDSAMYLCASSPGGQGGNEKLFFGSGTQLSVL.